One and the same sample provided the 26 T cell receptor beta chains below, sequenced in a study of sequential checkpoint blockade in melanoma. Treatment indicated: randomized to nivolumab then ipilimumab (arm A) or the reverse (arm B). Clones were read by immunoSEQ multiplex PCR, and TCRdb kept only the in-frame ones, dropping some. The sample includes around 30,000 clones, roughly 90% seen only once; the top ten take roughly 23%. The starting material was CD8+ T cells sorted from blood (inferred from file names), obtained from a patient given nivolumab and ipilimumab in sequence. These receptors all come from a human donor with melanoma.

The gene calls are TRBV2 and TRBJ2-1, with 9 bases matching TRBD2. V trimming: 1 base; J trimming: 3 bases; junction bases outside the gene matches: 1. This CDR3 comprises 15 residues. Germline-derived CDR1 and CDR2 are SNHLY and FYNNEI. The CDR3 DNA sequence: TGTGCCAGCAGTGAAGGCGGGGGGGACTACAATGAGCAGTTCTTC. Its protein is CASSEGGGDYNEQFF.

The genes are TRBV2 and TRBJ2-2; 9 nucleotides match TRBD2. The V and J ends lost 10 bases and 4 bases, in that order; junction bases with no gene match: 13. The CDR3 has 16 amino acids. Germline loops: CDR1 SNHLY, CDR2 FYNNEI. CDR3 sequence reads: CAIKLAGWESTGELFF. DNA for the CDR3: TGTGCCATCAAGCTAGCGGGATGGGAGAGCACCGGGGAGCTGTTTTTT.

This chain connects TRBV5-1 to TRBJ2-6; 7 bases agree with TRBD1. Germline trimming cut 6 bases from V and 0 bases from J; bases unmatched to any gene: 3. The CDR3 has 15 residues. Germline V CDR1 and CDR2: SGHRS, YFSETQ. In nucleotides, the CDR3 is TGCGCCAGCATGGACAGGCACTCTGGGGCCAACGTCCTGACTTTC. It translates to CASMDRHSGANVLTF. Variable domain in full (rest from reference TRBV5-1 and TRBJ2-6): KAGVTQTPRYLIKTRGQQVTLSCSPISGHRSVSWYQQTPGQGLQFLFEYFSETQRNKGNFPGRFSGRQFSNSRSEMNVSTLELGDSALYLCASMDRHSGANVLTFGAGSRLTVL.

The CDR3 region is CASRITGQGFSGANVLTF. CDR3 nucleotides: TGTGCCAGCAGAATAACGGGACAGGGATTCTCTGGGGCCAACGTCCTGACTTTC. The chain links TRBV2 to TRBJ2-6, with 9 bases aligning to TRBD1. The CDR3 sequence is 18 residues long. J lost 0 bases, V lost 6 bases, and 9 bases had no gene match. In germline, CDR1 is SNHLY, CDR2 FYNNEI.

The table lists this clone with a few counts. The chain has TRBV7-6 and TRBJ2-2; tentative D call: TRBD1 (5 bases). Germline CDR1 SGHVS, CDR2 FNYEAQ. This CDR3 has 13 amino acids. Trimming took off 3 bases at V and 7 bases at J, with 9 bases between the two ends. In DNA, the CDR3 is TGTGCCAGCAGCTTCAGGGTGAACGGGGAGCTGTTTTTT. The encoded protein is CASSFRVNGELFF.

V and J are TRBV5-4 and TRBJ2-7; 7 bases map to TRBD1. V shed 2 bases and J 3 bases; nucleotides not matched to a gene: 5. CDR1 is SGHNT, CDR2 YYREEE, per germline (reference sequence). This CDR3 is 14 amino acids long. CDR3 coding DNA: TGTGCCAGCAGCTTCCGGCAGGGGGACTACGAGCAGTACTTC. It yields the protein CASSFRQGDYEQYF.

This chain links TRBV5-4 with TRBJ1-1; D perhaps matches TRBD1 (6 bases). The V and J ends lost 1 base and 7 bases respectively, with 14 bases between them. This CDR3 comprises 14 residues. Germline CDR1 is SGHNT and CDR2 is YYREEE (reference sequence). The CDR3 nucleotides are TGTGCCAGCAGCTTGCCAGGGGCCCTTGTTGAAGCTTTCTTT. Amino acids: CASSLPGALVEAFF.

The chain uses TRBV5-1 and TRBJ1-4; D is perhaps TRBD1 (6 bases). Looked up from germline, CDR1 is SGHRS and CDR2 is YFSETQ. The CDR3 is made up of 14 amino acids. Trimming left V 0 bases short and J 7 bases short, with 10 bases between. CDR3 in amino acids: CASSLGRGGEKLFF. Here the CDR3 DNA reads TGCGCCAGCAGCTTGGGCAGGGGCGGTGAAAAACTGTTTTTT.

This chain links TRBV19 with TRBJ1-5; possible D gene TRBD1, 6 bases. Trimming removed 7 bases from V and 6 bases from J, with 16 bases in between. The germline V gene has CDR1 LNHDA and CDR2 SQIVND (reference sequence). The CDR3 has 14 amino acids. CDR3 region: CASNWAGAFQPQHF. The CDR3 DNA is TGTGCCAGTAACTGGGCAGGGGCTTTTCAGCCCCAGCATTTT.

In its sample, this clone was seen once. V usage is TRBV13 and J usage is TRBJ1-1; 9 bases are a match to TRBD1. V lost 3 bases and J lost 6; bases outside the gene matches: 5. Germline V CDR1 and CDR2: PRHDT, FYEKMQ (reference sequence). The CDR3 loop spans 14 amino acids. The CDR3 spells CASSLEDRGAEAFF. CDR3 in DNA: TGTGCCAGCAGCTTGGAGGACAGGGGTGCTGAAGCTTTCTTT.

CDR3 residues: CASSDQREIPTDTQYF. In DNA form, the CDR3 reads TGTGCCAGCAGCGACCAGCGGGAGATCCCCACAGATACGCAGTATTTT. The chain recombines TRBV9 with TRBJ2-3; 8 bases match TRBD2. V lost 3 bases to trimming and J lost 2 bases; unmatched junction nucleotides: 8. Germline CDR1 is SGDLS and CDR2 is YYNGEE. This CDR3 has 16 amino acids. Based on the CDR3 plus reference TRBV9 and TRBJ2-3, the full variable domain is DSGVTQTPKHLITATGQRVTLRCSPRSGDLSVYWYQQSLDQGLQFLIQYYNGEERAKGNILERFSAQQFPDLHSELNLSSLELGDSALYFCASSDQREIPTDTQYFGPGTRLTVL.

This clone is deemed medium-sized (0.01 to 0.1%). The chain combines TRBV10-3 with TRBJ1-1; TRBD1 matches at 7 bases. The CDR3 totals 14 residues. V lost 5 bases and J lost 0; bases outside the gene matches: 3. The germline V gene encodes CDR1 ENHRY and CDR2 SYGVKD. Here the CDR3 reads CAISRDSVNTEAFF. The DNA of the CDR3 is TGTGCCATCAGTAGGGACAGCGTGAACACTGAAGCTTTCTTT.

As concerns this clone: Other DNA sequences in the same sample also yield this CDR3. The chain joins TRBV7-2 to TRBJ1-1; D gene uncertain. CDR3 length: 13 residues. Germline CDR1 SGHTA, CDR2 FQGNSA. The V end lost 3 bases, the J end lost 5 bases, and 10 bases lay between the germline ends. The CDR3 nucleotides are TGTGCCAGCAGCTTCTCCGCGGGGACTGAAGCTTTCTTT. Translating it yields CASSFSAGTEAFF.

The chain links TRBV5-8 to TRBJ1-2, with TRBD1 matching 11 bases. CDR1 and CDR2 from the germline V gene are SGHTS and YDEGEE. V lost 1 base and J lost 4; bases outside the gene matches: 3. The CDR3 covers 15 residues. The CDR3 nucleotides read TGTGCCAGCAGCTTGCCCGGGACAGGGGGCTATGGCTACACCTTC. Translation gives CASSLPGTGGYGYTF.

Points on this clone: The junction does not match germline at one end; this may be a read error. The chain carries TRBV5-3 and TRBJ1-1, with D possibly TRBD1 on 6 matching bases. TRBV5-3 is placed among ORFs of uncertain function. The CDR3 has 13 amino acids. DNA for the CDR3: TGCGCCAGCAGCCGGCAGGGGTTCACTGAAGCTTTCTTT. This sequence encodes CASSRQGFTEAFF.

The V gene is TRBV4-3, the J gene TRBJ2-5, with 8 positions matching TRBD2. V dropped 0 bases and J dropped 13; count of bases not matched to a gene: 13. CDR1 is LGHNA, CDR2 YSLEER, per germline. The CDR3 extends over 15 amino acids. The CDR3 DNA reads TGCGCCAGCAGCCAAGATGGGGGGAGGGCTAGCGGGCGGTACTTC. Protein product: CASSQDGGRASGRYF.

This chain joins TRBV5-1 and TRBJ2-2; 9 bases fit TRBD1. This CDR3 is 15 amino acids long. The ends lost 1 base at V and 5 bases at J; junction bases unmatched: 3. CDR1 is SGHRS and CDR2 is YFSETQ in the germline V gene. The CDR3 loop is CASSLTGGGTGELFF. The CDR3 coding sequence is TGCGCCAGCAGCTTGACAGGGGGCGGGACCGGGGAGCTGTTTTTT.

The chain carries TRBV14 and TRBJ2-1; TRBD2 aligns across 7 bases. V lost 5 bases to trimming and J lost 4 bases; unmatched junction nucleotides: 8. Germline assignment: CDR1 SGHDN and CDR2 FVKESK. The CDR3 totals 15 residues. The CDR3 reads CASSITLAPYNEQFF. In DNA, the CDR3 is TGTGCCAGCAGCATAACACTAGCGCCTTACAATGAGCAGTTCTTC.

V and J are TRBV7-6 and TRBJ1-2, with TRBD1 identical over 7 bases. The CDR3 contains 15 residues. In germline, CDR1 is SGHVS, CDR2 FNYEAQ. Trimming removed 0 bases from V and 3 bases from J; junction bases left unmatched: 4. The CDR3 nucleotides are TGTGCCAGCAGCTTAGCCGGACAGGCCGACTATGGCTACACCTTC. Translating it yields CASSLAGQADYGYTF.

The CDR3 sequence is CASSPNGRRQGLRGSYEQYF. Written as DNA, the CDR3 is TGCGCCAGCAGCCCCAATGGAAGGAGACAGGGGCTGAGGGGCTCCTACGAGCAGTACTTC. The V gene is TRBV5-1, the J gene TRBJ2-7, with TRBD1 matching over 8 bases. The germline gives CDR1 SGHRS, CDR2 YFSETQ. With 4 bases clipped from V and 0 bases from J, the junction kept 21 bases outside the gene matches. The CDR3 consists of 20 residues.

This chain links TRBV4-3 with TRBJ1-5; TRBD1 is a possible D gene (5 bases). CDR1 LGHNA and CDR2 YSLEER come from the germline V gene. The CDR3 covers 16 residues. V was cut by 0 bases and J by 6 bases, with 15 bases left in between. In DNA form, the CDR3 reads TGCGCCAGCAGCCAAGAGTACGTACAGGTGAGTCAGCCCCAGCATTTT. It specifies CASSQEYVQVSQPQHF.

V and J are TRBV4-1 and TRBJ2-7; D gene ambiguous. This CDR3 region has 12 residues. CDR1 is MGHRA and CDR2 is YSYEKL in the germline V gene. The germline V and J ends were trimmed by 4 bases and 6 bases, with 10 bases remaining between them. CDR3 bases: TGCGCCAGCAGCCGACAAACCGGCGAGCAGTACTTC. It codes for CASSRQTGEQYF.

In its sample, this clone was seen once. CDR3 region: CASSLGSREGYEQYF. The CDR3 coding sequence is TGCGCCAGCAGCTTGGGTTCGAGGGAAGGCTACGAGCAGTACTTC. The genes are TRBV5-1 and TRBJ2-7; a possible D gene is TRBD2 (5 bases). The ends were cut back, 0 bases at V and 3 bases at J, with 13 bases in the middle. CDR1 is SGHRS and CDR2 is YFSETQ in the germline V gene. The CDR3 has 15 residues.

V and J are TRBV27 and TRBJ2-5; 7 bases are shared with TRBD1. V gave up 3 bases and J gave up 1 base; unmatched junction bases: 2. Germline CDR1 reads MNHEY; CDR2 reads SMNVEV (reference sequence). There are 14 residues in the CDR3. Here the CDR3 reads CASSFTGAQETQYF. The CDR3 DNA follows: TGTGCCAGCAGTTTTACAGGGGCCCAAGAGACCCAGTACTTC.

This chain links TRBV27 with TRBJ1-1; D is unresolved. CDR3 length equals 14 residues. CDR1 MNHEY and CDR2 SMNVEV come from the germline V gene (reference sequence). Trimming pared 11 bases from V and 11 bases from J, leaving 27 bases between. CDR3 in amino acids: CAARVRERFGRAFF. The CDR3 nucleotides are TGTGCCGCCCGGGTCCGCGAGAGGTTCGGGAGGGCTTTCTTT.

This clone was picked up a small number of times. V and J are TRBV7-9 and TRBJ2-1, with a weak D call TRBD1 (5 bases). The CDR3 consists of 12 residues. Germline loops: CDR1 SEHNR, CDR2 FQNEAQ (reference sequence). Trimming cost V 5 bases and J 7 bases, with 9 bases left between them. The chain's CDR3 is CASSVRGNEQFF. CDR3 in DNA: TGTGCCAGCAGCGTAAGGGGTAATGAGCAGTTCTTC.